A single sample is the source of the 3 T cell receptor beta chains below, sequenced in a study of blood T cells in healthy people across ages. A J-beta primer mix and a sample-barcoded 5' primer were used in a second PCR of roughly 6 to 12 cycles. A single record per CDR3 protein comes from TCRdb applying MiXCR to the 5' RACE reads. The data show approximately 1,700,000 distinct CDR3 sequences, with around 42% seen just once and 20% to 25% held by the top ten. Sequencing used blood. The receptors were sampled from a human donor in good health.

This clonotype was observed a few times. The chain uses TRBV7-2 and TRBJ1-5; a weak D match, TRBD1 (6 bases). Trimming took 4 bases from V and 4 from J, leaving 14 bases between them. The CDR3 extends over 15 amino acids. Germline V CDR1 and CDR2: SGHTA, FQGNSA. The CDR3 is CASSSFRGSNQPQHF. The CDR3 bases are TGTGCCAGCAGCTCTTTCAGGGGCTCAAATCAGCCCCAGCATTTT.

The chain joins TRBV27 to TRBJ2-7, with 9 positions matching TRBD1. From germline, CDR1 is MNHEY and CDR2 SMNVEV (reference sequence). This CDR3 has 16 amino acids. V shed 8 bases, J shed 7 bases, and the junction held 18 bases outside the gene matches. CDR3 in DNA: TGTGCCAGCCAACGGACAGGGGTTGTATCTTCACGGGAGCAGTACTTC. Encoded protein: CASQRTGVVSSREQYF.

V gene TRBV6-2 or TRBV6-3 combines with J gene TRBJ1-5; D is undetermined. CDR1 and CDR2 from the germline V gene are MNHEY and SVGEGT. Between the trimmed V and J ends, which lost 2 bases and 6 bases, there was a span of 11 bases. There are 14 residues in the CDR3. CDR3 loop: CASSYGRVGQPQHF. The DNA of the CDR3 is TGTGCCAGCAGTTACGGGCGGGTCGGTCAGCCCCAGCATTTT.